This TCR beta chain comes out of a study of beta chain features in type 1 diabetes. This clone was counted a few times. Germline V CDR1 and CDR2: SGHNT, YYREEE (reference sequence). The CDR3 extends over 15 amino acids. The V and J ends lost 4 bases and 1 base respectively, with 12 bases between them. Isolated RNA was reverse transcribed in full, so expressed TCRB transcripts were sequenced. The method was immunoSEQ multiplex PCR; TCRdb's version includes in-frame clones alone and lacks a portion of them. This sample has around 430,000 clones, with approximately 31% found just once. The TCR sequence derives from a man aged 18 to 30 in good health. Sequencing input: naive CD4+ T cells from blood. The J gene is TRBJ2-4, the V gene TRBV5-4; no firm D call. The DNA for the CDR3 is TGTGCCAGCAGCCCAGCTAAAGGCGCCAAAAACATTCAGTACTTC. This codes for CASSPAKGAKNIQYF.